A single sample is the source of the 30 T cell receptor beta chains below, sequenced in a study of blood T cell repertoires in COVID-19. Data came from immunoSEQ multiplex PCR; TCRdb stores just in-frame clones and leaves some out. This table holds 200,000 or so clones, approximately 86% found once. The sample comprised peripheral blood. All receptors derive from a man in his sixties or seventies with active or convalescent COVID-19.

The V and J genes are TRBV7-2 and TRBJ2-5; 12 nucleotides line up with TRBD2. Losses at the gene ends were 6 bases for V and 7 bases for J; bases not matched to a gene: 15. Looked up from germline, CDR1 is SGHTA and CDR2 is FQGNSA. This CDR3 has 17 residues. The CDR3 coding sequence is TGTGCCAGCAGTTTGACAAGGACTAGCGGGAAGCCGGCGACCCAGTACTTC. It yields the protein CASSLTRTSGKPATQYF.

The V gene is TRBV3-1 (or the pseudogene TRBV3-2), the J gene TRBJ2-1; 8 bases line up with TRBD2. CDR3 length equals 13 residues. The germline V gene has CDR1 LGHDT and CDR2 YNNKEL (reference sequence). After removal of 3 bases from V and 8 bases from J, the junction contained 3 bases not matched to a gene. CDR3 coding DNA: TGTGCCAGCAGCCACGGGACTAGGGATGAGCAGTTCTTC. Translated, it gives CASSHGTRDEQFF.

The chain combines TRBV9 with TRBJ2-1; a weak D match, TRBD1 (6 bases). The germline gives CDR1 SGDLS, CDR2 YYNGEE. The CDR3 sequence is 14 residues long. Deletions cut 4 bases from V and 6 bases from J, with 14 bases between. The CDR3 region is CASSPPGTLNEQFF. CDR3 DNA sequence: TGTGCCAGCAGCCCTCCCGGGACACTCAATGAGCAGTTCTTC.

The gene calls are TRBV10-3 and TRBJ1-1; 8 bases agree with TRBD1. Germline CDR1 ENHRY, CDR2 SYGVKD. The CDR3 totals 13 residues. The J segment lost 11 bases and the V segment lost 7 bases, leaving 12 bases of the junction unmatched. CDR3 region: CAITERTGLYAFF. The CDR3 DNA reads TGTGCCATCACCGAACGGACAGGGCTCTATGCTTTCTTT.

The V gene is TRBV4-1, the J gene TRBJ1-6, with TRBD1 as a possible D gene (5 bases). Germline CDR1 is MGHRA and CDR2 is YSYEKL. The CDR3 runs 16 residues. With 3 bases removed from V and 7 bases from J, the gap between germline ends came to 16 bases. The CDR3 coding sequence is TGCGCCAGCAGCCAGGGCCCGTGGGGGGAAAATTCACCCCTCCACTTT. Protein sequence: CASSQGPWGENSPLHF.

The chain couples TRBV6-5 to TRBJ1-1; a possible D gene is TRBD1 (6 bases). In germline, CDR1 is MNHEY, CDR2 SVGAGI. The V end lost 2 bases, the J end lost 8 bases, and 21 bases lay between the germline ends. This CDR3 comprises 16 residues. This CDR3 reads CASSYDRDTLWTEAFF. The CDR3 region has the DNA TGTGCCAGCAGTTACGACCGGGACACCCTATGGACGGAAGCTTTCTTT.

This chain joins TRBV5-1 and TRBJ2-7, with TRBD1 matching over 7 bases. The CDR3 covers 12 residues. Germline values: CDR1 SGHRS, CDR2 YFSETQ. J gave up 7 bases and V 5 bases, and 6 bases lay outside the gene matches. In DNA, the CDR3 is TGCGCCAGCAGAAAGGGGGCAGAAGAGCAGTACTTC. This codes for CASRKGAEEQYF. Drawing the rest from reference TRBV5-1 and TRBJ2-7, the complete variable domain is KAGVTQTPRYLIKTRGQQVTLSCSPISGHRSVSWYQQTPGQGLQFLFEYFSETQRNKGNFPGRFSGRQFSNSRSEMNVSTLELGDSALYLCASRKGAEEQYFGPGTRLTVT.

This clone was counted only a few times. This chain links TRBV5-4 with TRBJ2-2; D perhaps matches TRBD1 (5 bases). Germline CDR1 and CDR2: SGHNT and YYREEE (reference sequence). There are 15 residues in the CDR3. Trimming removed 2 bases at V and 5 bases at J, with 13 bases between. CDR3 residues: CASSFSKTETGELFF. The CDR3 nucleotides are TGTGCCAGCAGCTTTTCAAAGACAGAGACCGGGGAGCTGTTTTTT.

The chain employs TRBV7-9 and TRBJ2-1; no clear D gene. Germline CDR1 SEHNR, CDR2 FQNEAQ (reference sequence). V lost 6 bases to trimming and J lost 0 bases, with 9 bases between them. The CDR3 has 14 amino acids. Here the CDR3 DNA reads TGTGCCAGCAGTCTTAGTAGCTCCTACAATGAGCAGTTCTTC. It translates to CASSLSSSYNEQFF.

This clone is a singleton in its sample. This specimen includes other DNA sequences encoding the same CDR3. The chain has TRBV5-1 and TRBJ2-5; D unclear. The CDR3 has 12 amino acids. Germline V lookup: CDR1 SGHRS, CDR2 YFSETQ. Trimming shortened V by 0 bases and J by 4 bases, and 4 bases separated the two germline ends. The chain's CDR3 is CASSLAGETQYF. The CDR3 DNA is TGCGCCAGCAGCTTGGCCGGAGAGACCCAGTACTTC.

The chain carries TRBV24-1 and TRBJ2-1, with D perhaps TRBD2 (7 bases). Germline loops: CDR1 KGHDR, CDR2 SFDVKD. The length of the CDR3 is 16 residues. V lost 4 bases to trimming and J lost 4 bases, with 16 bases between them. CDR3 nucleotides: TGTGCCACCAGTGACCAAAGCGGGACACAATACAATGAGCAGTTCTTC. Encoded protein: CATSDQSGTQYNEQFF.

The count of this clone is one. This rearrangement joins TRBV10-3 to TRBJ2-1; 9 nucleotides match TRBD2. Unmatched junction bases numbered 11, after V lost 10 bases and J lost 7 bases. The CDR3 contains 14 residues. Germline loops: CDR1 ENHRY, CDR2 SYGVKD. The CDR3 sequence is CATRGGGALNEQFF. The CDR3 region has the DNA TGTGCCACGCGGGGCGGGGGGGCGTTGAATGAGCAGTTCTTC.

The V call is TRBV7-2, the J call TRBJ2-3; the match to TRBD1 covers 7 bases. V was clipped by 5 bases and J by 5 bases; unmatched bases: 7. CDR3 length: 14 amino acids. In germline, CDR1 is SGHTA, CDR2 FQGNSA. CDR3: CASSPGTVRDTQYF. The CDR3, as DNA: TGTGCCAGCAGCCCAGGGACAGTCAGAGATACGCAGTATTTT.

This rearrangement joins TRBV19 to TRBJ2-1, with D uncertain. This CDR3 spans 13 amino acids. Germline V CDR1 and CDR2: LNHDA, SQIVND (reference sequence). With 5 bases removed from V and 4 bases from J, the gap between germline ends came to 9 bases. CDR3 in amino acids: CASSSHGYNEQFF. In DNA, the CDR3 is TGTGCCAGTAGTTCTCACGGGTACAATGAGCAGTTCTTC.

V gene TRBV2 combines with J gene TRBJ2-7, with 7 bases aligning to TRBD1. The junction had 1 base not matched to a gene; V was cut back by 6 bases and J by 2 bases. The CDR3 loop spans 12 amino acids. From germline, CDR1 is SNHLY and CDR2 FYNNEI. CDR3 bases: TGTGCCAGCAGGGGGACAGCCTACGAGCAGTACTTC. The encoded protein is CASRGTAYEQYF.

The chain has TRBV18 and TRBJ1-6; 8 bases map to TRBD1. The CDR3 length is 15 residues. Per germline, CDR1 KGHSH and CDR2 LQKENI. The ends lost 3 bases at V and 6 bases at J; junction bases unmatched: 4. Here the CDR3 reads CASSPGQAFNSPLHF. The DNA for the CDR3 is TGTGCCAGCTCACCGGGACAGGCGTTTAATTCACCCCTCCACTTT.

The DNA for the CDR3 is TGCGCCAGCAGCCAAGAAATTACTAGCGGGGGTTCTGGGGAGCAGTTCTTC. Translated: CASSQEITSGGSGEQFF. This chain uses TRBV4-3 with TRBJ2-1; 11 nucleotides agree with TRBD2. Unmatched junction bases numbered 11, after V lost 0 bases and J lost 10 bases. Germline V CDR1 and CDR2: LGHNA, YSLEER. The CDR3 consists of 17 residues.

The V call is TRBV7-2, the J call TRBJ2-5, with 11 bases fitting TRBD2. The CDR3 extends over 16 amino acids. V shed 5 bases, J shed 0 bases, and the junction held 5 bases outside the gene matches. Germline assignment: CDR1 SGHTA and CDR2 FQGNSA. The CDR3 loop is CASSLTSGGNQETQYF. CDR3 DNA: TGTGCCAGCAGCCTTACTAGCGGGGGAAACCAAGAGACCCAGTACTTC.

The chain carries TRBV10-1 and TRBJ2-7; no reliable D call. The V end was cut by 5 bases, the J end by 6 bases, with 14 bases between. From germline, CDR1 is WNHNN and CDR2 SYGVQD (reference sequence). The CDR3 consists of 13 residues. The CDR3: CASSPSLRGEQYF. CDR3 bases: TGCGCCAGCAGTCCATCATTACGCGGCGAGCAGTACTTC.

This chain joins TRBV6-5 and TRBJ1-3; D possibly corresponds to TRBD1 (6 bases). Trimming shortened V by 5 bases and J by 0 bases, and 11 bases separated the two germline ends. Germline V gives CDR1 MNHEY, CDR2 SVGAGI. This CDR3 contains 15 residues. CDR3 in amino acids: CASSRDTSSGNTIYF. DNA of the CDR3: TGTGCCAGCAGTCGGGACACGAGCTCTGGAAACACCATATATTTT.

The chain uses TRBV10-3 and TRBJ2-6, with D uncertain. Trimming pared 3 bases from V and 0 bases from J, leaving 6 bases between. CDR3 length: 15 amino acids. The germline V gene has CDR1 ENHRY and CDR2 SYGVKD. CDR3 bases: TGTGCCATCAGTGAACAGCCCTCTGGGGCCAACGTCCTGACTTTC. Translated, it gives CAISEQPSGANVLTF.

This rearrangement joins TRBV28 to TRBJ1-2; D is unresolved. The CDR3 length is 13 residues. V lost 2 bases and J lost 0, with 4 bases in between. Germline lookup yields CDR1 MDHEN and CDR2 SYDVKM. CDR3 sequence reads: CASSLAANYGYTF. Written as DNA, the CDR3 is TGTGCCAGCAGTTTAGCAGCTAACTATGGCTACACCTTC.

The chain links TRBV10-3 to TRBJ2-7; 11 bases line up with TRBD2. V was clipped by 6 bases and J by 0 bases; unmatched bases: 4. Germline V gene data show CDR1 as ENHRY and CDR2 as SYGVKD. The CDR3 contains 15 residues. This CDR3 is CAISGLAGSSYEQYF. The CDR3 nucleotides read TGTGCCATCAGCGGACTAGCGGGCAGCTCCTACGAGCAGTACTTC.

The chain joins TRBV11-2 to TRBJ2-7; 7 bases line up with TRBD1. V shed 2 bases, J shed 1 base, and the junction held 5 bases outside the gene matches. CDR3 size: 15 residues. Germline V gene data show CDR1 as SGHAT and CDR2 as FQNNGV. The CDR3 sequence is CASSLLGTASYEQYF. CDR3 coding DNA: TGTGCCAGCAGCTTACTGGGGACAGCTTCCTACGAGCAGTACTTC. Using reference TRBV11-2 and TRBJ2-7 for the parts outside the CDR3, the full variable domain is EAGVAQSPRYKIIEKRQSVAFWCNPISGHATLYWYQQILGQGPKLLIQFQNNGVVDDSQLPKDRFSAERLKGVDSTLKIQPAKLEDSAVYLCASSLLGTASYEQYFGPGTRLTVT.

This chain links TRBV2 with TRBJ1-4, with 10 bases fitting TRBD1. The CDR3 has 17 amino acids. After removal of 3 bases from V and 3 bases from J, the junction contained 7 bases not matched to a gene. Per germline, CDR1 SNHLY and CDR2 FYNNEI. The CDR3 spells CASSDPGTGAANEKLFF. DNA for the CDR3: TGTGCCAGCAGTGATCCGGGGACAGGGGCGGCTAATGAAAAACTGTTTTTT.

The chain recombines TRBV7-9 with TRBJ1-1, with D possibly TRBD1 on 5 matching bases. Germline-derived CDR1 and CDR2 are SEHNR and FQNEAQ (reference sequence). With 4 bases removed from V and 1 base from J, the gap between germline ends came to 10 bases. The CDR3 is made up of 14 amino acids. The DNA of the CDR3 is TGTGCCAGCAGCTCGGGACTCTGGAACACTGAAGCTTTCTTT. Translating gives CASSSGLWNTEAFF.

The rearrangement links TRBV19 to TRBJ2-3, with D perhaps TRBD2 (5 bases). Between the trimmed V and J ends, which lost 6 bases and 6 bases, there was a span of 19 bases. Germline values: CDR1 LNHDA, CDR2 SQIVND (reference sequence). The CDR3 consists of 15 residues. The CDR3 region is CASSPLSAGGDTQYF. As DNA, the CDR3 is TGTGCCAGTAGCCCGTTAAGTGCGGGTGGGGATACGCAGTATTTT.

V and J are TRBV7-2 and TRBJ1-2; the match to TRBD1 covers 8 bases. J was trimmed by 4 bases and V by 5 bases; bases with no gene match: 3. The germline V gene has CDR1 SGHTA and CDR2 FQGNSA. The CDR3 is 13 amino acids. DNA of the CDR3: TGTGCCAGCAGCCTTGGACAGGGCTATGGCTACACCTTC. The encoded protein is CASSLGQGYGYTF.

The chain employs TRBV5-1 and TRBJ2-1; 9 bases align to TRBD2. The germline gives CDR1 SGHRS, CDR2 YFSETQ. Trimming took 0 bases from V and 7 from J; bases not matched to a gene: 5. This CDR3 is built from 15 residues. CDR3 sequence reads: CASSLGGLAINEQFF. In nucleotides, the CDR3 is TGCGCCAGCAGCTTGGGGGGACTAGCAATTAATGAGCAGTTCTTC.

The V and J genes are TRBV6-1 and TRBJ1-4; 8 nucleotides align to TRBD1. CDR1 is MNHNS and CDR2 is SASEGT in the germline V gene. CDR3 length equals 16 residues. V shed 3 bases, J shed 7 bases, and the junction held 10 bases outside the gene matches. The DNA for the CDR3 is TGTGCCAGCAGTGACGACCGGACAGGGTGGGGTGAAAAACTGTTTTTT. Translated: CASSDDRTGWGEKLFF.